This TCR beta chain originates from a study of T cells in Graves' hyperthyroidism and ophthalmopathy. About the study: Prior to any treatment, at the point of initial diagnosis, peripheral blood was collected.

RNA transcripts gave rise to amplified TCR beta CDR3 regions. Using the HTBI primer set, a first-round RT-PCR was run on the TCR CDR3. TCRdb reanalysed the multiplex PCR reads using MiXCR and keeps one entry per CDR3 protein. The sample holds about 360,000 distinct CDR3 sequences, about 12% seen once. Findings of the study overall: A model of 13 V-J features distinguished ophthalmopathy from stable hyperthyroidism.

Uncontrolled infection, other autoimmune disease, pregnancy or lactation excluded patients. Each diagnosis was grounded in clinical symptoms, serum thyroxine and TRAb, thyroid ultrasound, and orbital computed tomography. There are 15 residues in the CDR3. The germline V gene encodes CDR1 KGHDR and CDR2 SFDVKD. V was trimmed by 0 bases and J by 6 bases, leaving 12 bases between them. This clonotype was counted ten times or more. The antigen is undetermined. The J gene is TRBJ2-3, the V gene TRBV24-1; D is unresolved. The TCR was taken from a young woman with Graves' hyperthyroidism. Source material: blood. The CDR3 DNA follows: TGTGCCACCAGTGATTTGGTGGGATTCGGGGATACGCAGTATTTT. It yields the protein CATSDLVGFGDTQYF.